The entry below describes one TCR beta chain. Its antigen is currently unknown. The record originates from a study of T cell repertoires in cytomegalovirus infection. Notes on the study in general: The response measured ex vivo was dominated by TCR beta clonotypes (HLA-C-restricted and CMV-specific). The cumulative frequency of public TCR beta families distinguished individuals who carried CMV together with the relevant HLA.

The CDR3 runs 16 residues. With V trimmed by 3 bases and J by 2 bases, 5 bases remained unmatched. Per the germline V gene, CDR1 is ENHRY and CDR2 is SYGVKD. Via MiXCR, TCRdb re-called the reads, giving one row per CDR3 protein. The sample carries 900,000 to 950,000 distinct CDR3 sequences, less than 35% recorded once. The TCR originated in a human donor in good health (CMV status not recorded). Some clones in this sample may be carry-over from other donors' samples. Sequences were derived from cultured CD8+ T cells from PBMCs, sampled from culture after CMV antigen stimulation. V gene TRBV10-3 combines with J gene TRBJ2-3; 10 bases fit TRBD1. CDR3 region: CAISDPTGGYTDTQYF. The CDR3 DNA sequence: TGTGCCATCAGTGATCCGACAGGGGGCTACACAGATACGCAGTATTTT.